The clone carrying this T cell receptor (beta chain) is medium-sized (0.01 to 0.1%) by share. Its antigen remains unknown. This sample is drawn from a study of T-cell memory formation after mild COVID-19. Study findings and constraints: Largely, contracting CD4+ clones fell within CM and EM, and contracting CD8+ clones within EMRA.

This CDR3 is built from 16 residues. Germline V gene data show CDR1 as MNHEY and CDR2 as SMNVEV (reference sequence). Trimming stripped 3 bases from V and 0 bases from J, with 9 bases between. Via MiXCR, TCRdb re-called the 5' RACE reads, giving one row per CDR3 protein. Of about 49,000 distinct CDR3 sequences in the sample, roughly 7% were seen once. Material: PBMCs or a T cell subset sorted from them (not recorded which). The clonotype originates from a man aged 18 to 30 who had mild COVID-19 (a few samples of this study predate the infection). Cell type and time point are not known. The chain has TRBV27 and TRBJ2-6, with D perhaps TRBD2 (6 bases). DNA for the CDR3: TGTGCCAGCAGTTTGGGACTGTACTCTGGGGCCAACGTCCTGACTTTC. This translates into CASSLGLYSGANVLTF.